This T cell receptor (beta chain) was recorded in a study of cytomegalovirus exposure and HLA in healthy donors. Study-wide findings and caveats: In a later analysis, HLA-C alleles had the fewest associated TCRs, DRB1 alleles the most. Across donors, sequencing depth was assumed by presence/absence analyses to be roughly uniform. The authors enumerated some 160 TCR beta chains as linked to cytomegalovirus. An analysis that came later showed most CMV-associated TCR beta chains appearing HLA-restricted.

PCR primers comprised 60 Vbeta and 13 Jbeta primers. Assay used: immunoSEQ multiplex PCR; TCRdb lists only in-frame clones, some missing. The sample lists around 130,000 clones; 8.5% to 10% were seen once. Only one count was recorded for this clone. Its target is not known. This CDR3 contains 16 residues. With 3 bases removed from V and 4 bases from J, the gap between germline ends came to 16 bases. CDR1 is LGHNA, CDR2 YNFKEQ, per germline. This receptor was obtained from a man aged 40-50 years in good health and CMV-seronegative. The chain uses TRBV4-2 and TRBJ1-5; TRBD1 is a possible D gene (5 bases). The material sequenced was PBMCs. CDR3 residues: CASSQEGGVRNQPQHF. The CDR3 coding sequence is TGTGCCAGCAGCCAGGAAGGAGGGGTGCGGAATCAGCCCCAGCATTTT.